This TCR beta chain was sequenced in a study of blood T cell repertoires in COVID-19. As for the study in general: Sites across the United States, Italy and Spain contributed samples from acute and convalescent COVID-19. PBMCs, B-cell-depleted T cells, or T cells provided the cDNA or gDNA that made up the material.

As processed by the authors: Reference gene primer amplification gave nucleated cell count estimates. Some clones are missing from TCRdb's copy, which holds only in-frame ones; the method was immunoSEQ multiplex PCR. The V and J calls and clone size are taken from that table; D and trimming were inferred from the DNA. The sample includes 120,000 to 150,000 clones, roughly nine tenths of them seen just once. Germline V CDR1 and CDR2: SGHAT, FQNNGV. Trimming left V 0 bases short and J 2 bases short, with 13 bases between. This CDR3 spans 16 amino acids. This clonotype was sampled from a woman aged 55-70 years with active COVID-19. The sample taken for sequencing was peripheral blood. The rearrangement uses TRBV11-2 and TRBJ1-2; D remains ambiguous. The CDR3 region has the DNA TGTGCCAGCAGCTTAGATTCCCTAGGACTGAACTATGGCTACACCTTC. As protein: CASSLDSLGLNYGYTF.